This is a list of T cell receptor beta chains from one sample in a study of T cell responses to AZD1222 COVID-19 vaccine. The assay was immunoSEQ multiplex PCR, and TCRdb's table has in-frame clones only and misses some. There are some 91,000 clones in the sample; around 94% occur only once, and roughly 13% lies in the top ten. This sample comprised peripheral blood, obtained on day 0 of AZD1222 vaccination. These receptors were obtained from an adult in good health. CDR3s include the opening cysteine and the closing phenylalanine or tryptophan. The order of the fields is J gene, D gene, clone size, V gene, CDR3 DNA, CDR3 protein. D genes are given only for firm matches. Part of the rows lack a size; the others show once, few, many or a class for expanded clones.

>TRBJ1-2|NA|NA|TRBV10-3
TGTGCCATCAGTGAGTCGAGGTATAGGGCTAACTATGGCTACACCTTC
CAISESRYRANYGYTF
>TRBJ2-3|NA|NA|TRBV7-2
TGTGCCAGCAGCTTGATACAGGGCCGCACAGATACGCAGTATTTT
CASSLIQGRTDTQYF
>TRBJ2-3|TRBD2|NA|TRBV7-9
TGTGCCAGCAGCTTAGGGGTAGCGGGAGGTGGAGATACGCAGTATTTT
CASSLGVAGGGDTQYF
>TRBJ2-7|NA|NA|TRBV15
TGTGCCACCAGCAGAGGTGGGGGCTCCTACGAGCAGTACTTC
CATSRGGGSYEQYF
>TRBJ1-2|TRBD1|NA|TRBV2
TGTGCCAGCACCACAGGGGGCAGGGGCTATGGCTACACCTTC
CASTTGGRGYGYTF
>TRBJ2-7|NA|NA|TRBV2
TGTGCCAGCAGGGGTTCCGAGCAGTACTTC
CASRGSEQYF
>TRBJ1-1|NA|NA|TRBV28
TGTGCCAGCAGTTCCTCCCGTCGCGGGGCTGAAGCTTTCTTT
CASSSSRRGAEAFF
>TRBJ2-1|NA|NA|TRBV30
TGTGCCTGGAGTGGGGCCCCAGATGAGCAGTTCTTC
CAWSGAPDEQFF
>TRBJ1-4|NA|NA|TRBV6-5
TGTGCCAGCAGTACAGGGACTGGTGAAAAACTGTTTTTT
CASSTGTGEKLFF
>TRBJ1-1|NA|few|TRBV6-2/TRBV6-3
TGTGCCAGCAGTTATCTCTCCGAAGCTTTCTTT
CASSYLSEAFF
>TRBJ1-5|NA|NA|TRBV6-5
TGTGCCAGCTCCCGGCGGCTTCATAGCAATCAGCCCCAGCATTTT
CASSRRLHSNQPQHF
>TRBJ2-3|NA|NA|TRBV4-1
TGCGCCAGCAGCCAGATAACAGATACGCAGTATTTT
CASSQITDTQYF
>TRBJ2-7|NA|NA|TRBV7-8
TGTGCCAGCAGCTTATTCCCGAATCAAGGCCTCTACGAGCAGTACTTC
CASSLFPNQGLYEQYF
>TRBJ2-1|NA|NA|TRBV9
TGTGCCAGCAGCGCCGGGGTTGGTTCCTACAATGAGCAGTTCTTC
CASSAGVGSYNEQFF
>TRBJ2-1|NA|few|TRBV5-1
TGCGCCAGCAGCTTCTCTGGGGGCAATGAGCAGTTCTTC
CASSFSGGNEQFF
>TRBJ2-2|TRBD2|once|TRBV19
TGTGCCAGTAGTATCGGGACTAGCACCGGGGAGCTGTTTTTT
CASSIGTSTGELFF
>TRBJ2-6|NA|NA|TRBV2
TGTGCCGGAAACCCGGGCTCTGGGGCCAACGTCCTGACTTTC
CAGNPGSGANVLTF
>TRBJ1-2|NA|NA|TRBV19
TGTGCCAGTAGTATAGCCGGGGACGGTCTCTATGGCTACACCTTC
CASSIAGDGLYGYTF
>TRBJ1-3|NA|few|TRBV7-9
TGTGCCAGCAGCCAACAGGGTCGCGTAAACACCATATATTTT
CASSQQGRVNTIYF
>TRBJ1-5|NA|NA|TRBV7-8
TGTGCCAGCAGCTTAGTAGCAGGGGATCAGCCCCAGCATTTT
CASSLVAGDQPQHF
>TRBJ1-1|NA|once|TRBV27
TGTGCCAGCAGTTTATATGGGCTAGTGAACACTGAAGCTTTCTTT
CASSLYGLVNTEAFF
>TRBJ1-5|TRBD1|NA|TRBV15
TGTGCCACCAGCAGGGGGACAGGGGCTAAGGATCAGCCCCAGCATTTT
CATSRGTGAKDQPQHF
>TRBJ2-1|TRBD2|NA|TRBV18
TGTGCCAGCTCACCACCGATGGGACTACCCGACAATGAGCAGTTCTTC
CASSPPMGLPDNEQFF
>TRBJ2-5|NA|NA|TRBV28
TGTGCCAGCAGTACCCGGGACAAACAAGAGACCCAGTACTTC
CASSTRDKQETQYF
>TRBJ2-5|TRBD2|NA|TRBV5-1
TGCGCCAGCAGCTTGGGCGGGGGGGCCTCAGAGACCCAGTACTTC
CASSLGGGASETQYF
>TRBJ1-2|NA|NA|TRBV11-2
TGTGCCAGCAGCTTAAATGAGGGGAGAGGCTACACCTTC
CASSLNEGRGYTF
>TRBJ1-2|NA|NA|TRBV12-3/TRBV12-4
TGTGCCAGCAGTCTGGGGGGGAGCTACACCTTC
CASSLGGSYTF
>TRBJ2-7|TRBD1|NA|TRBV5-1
TGCGCCAGCAGCTTGGGCGACAGGGGGCCCTACGAGCAGTACTTC
CASSLGDRGPYEQYF
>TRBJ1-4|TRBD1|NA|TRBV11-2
TGTGCCAGCAGCTCACAGGGGATTGCAACTAATGAAAAACTGTTTTTT
CASSSQGIATNEKLFF
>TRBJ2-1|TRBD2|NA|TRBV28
TGTGCCAGCAGTACTAGCGGGAGCTCCTACAATGAGCAGTTCTTC
CASSTSGSSYNEQFF
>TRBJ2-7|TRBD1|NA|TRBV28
TGTGCCAGCAGTTCACCCGGGACAGCTTCCTACGAGCAGTACTTC
CASSSPGTASYEQYF
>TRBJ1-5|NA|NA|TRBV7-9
TGTGCCAGCAGCTTGGGAGTGGTGCCCGATCAGCCCCAGCATTTT
CASSLGVVPDQPQHF
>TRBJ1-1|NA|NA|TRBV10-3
TGTGCCATCAGTGAGGACAGGTTTGCCACTGAAGCTTTCTTT
CAISEDRFATEAFF
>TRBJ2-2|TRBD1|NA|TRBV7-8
TGTGCCAGCAGCCGACAGGGGGCGGGGAACACCGGGGAGCTGTTTTTT
CASSRQGAGNTGELFF
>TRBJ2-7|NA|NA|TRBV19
TGTGCCAGTAGTCTCAGATACTCAGGGTTCACCTACGAGCAGTACTTC
CASSLRYSGFTYEQYF
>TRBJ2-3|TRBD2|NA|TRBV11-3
TGTGCCAGCAGCGGGAGGGCCCCAGATACGCAGTATTTT
CASSGRAPDTQYF
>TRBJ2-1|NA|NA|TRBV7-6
TGTGCCAGCAGCTTAGCAGGGGGGTCGAATGAGCAGTTCTTC
CASSLAGGSNEQFF
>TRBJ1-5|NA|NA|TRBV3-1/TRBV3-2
TGTGCCAGCAGCCAAGACCCGGACGGCGCATCGCCCCAGCATTTT
CASSQDPDGASPQHF
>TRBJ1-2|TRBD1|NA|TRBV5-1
TGCGCCAGCCGTACCGGGACAGGGGGTTCCTATGGCTACACCTTC
CASRTGTGGSYGYTF
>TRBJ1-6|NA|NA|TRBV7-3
TGTGCCAGCAGTTTTGGGGGCTATAATTCACCCCTCCACTTT
CASSFGGYNSPLHF
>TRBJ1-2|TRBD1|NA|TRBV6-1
TGTGCCAGCAGTGAGAGCGGCAGGGGGCTTGATGGCTACACCTTC
CASSESGRGLDGYTF
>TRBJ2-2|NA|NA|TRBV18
TGTGCCAGCTCACCACCGGGACACGACACCGGGGAGCTGTTTTTT
CASSPPGHDTGELFF
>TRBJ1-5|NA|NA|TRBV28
TGTGCCAGCCGTCAGGGGCCGGGCCAGCCCCAGCATTTT
CASRQGPGQPQHF
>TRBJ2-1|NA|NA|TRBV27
TGTGCCAGCAGTCCCCGCCGAGGGACCTACAATGAGCAGTTCTTC
CASSPRRGTYNEQFF
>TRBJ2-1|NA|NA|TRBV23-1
TGCGCCAGCAGTCAAAAGATGCGCGCGGGCCCCTCCTACAATGAGCAGTTCTTC
CASSQKMRAGPSYNEQFF
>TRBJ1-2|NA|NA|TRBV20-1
TGCAGTGCTCAGGTGAACTATGGCTACACCTTC
CSAQVNYGYTF
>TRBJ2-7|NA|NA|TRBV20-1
TGCAGTGCCACTGGGACCTACGAGCAGTACTTC
CSATGTYEQYF
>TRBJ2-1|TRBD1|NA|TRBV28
TGTGCCAGCAGCCCTACCTCGACAGGGTATGATGAGCAGTTCTTC
CASSPTSTGYDEQFF
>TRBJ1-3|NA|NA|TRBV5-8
TGTGCCAGCAGCTTTTACACGCTCTCTGGAAACACCATATATTTT
CASSFYTLSGNTIYF
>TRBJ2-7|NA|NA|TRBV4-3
TGCGCCAGCAGCCAAGAGGAACCGTCCTACGAGCAGTACTTC
CASSQEEPSYEQYF
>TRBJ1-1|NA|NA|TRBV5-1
TGCGCCAGCAGCTTGTCCGGTCCATGGGACACTGAAGCTTTCTTT
CASSLSGPWDTEAFF
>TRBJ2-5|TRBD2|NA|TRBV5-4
TGTGCCAGCAGCCACCCGGCTAGCGGGATCCAAGAGACCCAGTACTTC
CASSHPASGIQETQYF
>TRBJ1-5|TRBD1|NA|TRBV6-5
TGTGCCAGCAGGGGACAGGGGACGAATCAGCCCCAGCATTTT
CASRGQGTNQPQHF
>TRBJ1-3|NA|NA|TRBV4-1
TGCGCCAGCAGCCAAGAACATCAGGGCGCTGGAAACACCATATATTTT
CASSQEHQGAGNTIYF
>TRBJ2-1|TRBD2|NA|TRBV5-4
TGTGCCAGCGGCGGAGCGGGGGCGATCAATGAGCAGTTCTTC
CASGGAGAINEQFF
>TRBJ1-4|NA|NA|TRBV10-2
TGCGCCAGCAGTGAGTCGCAGGTTATTAATGAAAAACTGTTTTTT
CASSESQVINEKLFF
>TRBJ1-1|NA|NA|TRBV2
TGTGCCAGCAGTGCGGGTCAGGAGAACACTGAAGCTTTCTTT
CASSAGQENTEAFF